This T cell receptor beta chain comes out of a study of blood T cell repertoires in COVID-19. In the study overall: Samples representing acute and convalescent COVID-19 were sourced from the United States, Italy and Spain. The cDNA or gDNA used as material had been derived from T cells, B-cell-depleted T cells, or PBMCs.

Per the authors' pipeline: For nucleated cells, counts were estimated from reference gene primer amplification. TCRdb keeps only in-frame clones here, not all; method: immunoSEQ multiplex PCR. V, J and clone size are those of that table, while D and trimming were read from the DNA. The sample comprises roughly 300,000 clones, roughly four fifths of which are singletons, and 8% to 10% rests with the top ten. The CDR3 has 15 residues. V shed 2 bases and J shed 2 bases, with 11 bases lying between them. Per the germline V gene, CDR1 is SGHRS and CDR2 is YFSETQ. This sequence joins TRBV5-1 and TRBJ2-1; TRBD1 might be the D (5 bases). Sequencing was done on a sample of peripheral blood. The TCR was taken from a woman between 50 and 59 years old who had recovered from COVID-19. CDR3 DNA: TGCGCCAGCAGCTTAGGGGTTGGTACCTACAATGAGCAGTTCTTC. Encoded protein: CASSLGVGTYNEQFF.